Listed below are T cell receptor beta chains from one sample, sequenced in a study of OX40 agonist ivuxolimab in advanced cancers. TCRdb's copy holds only in-frame clones and misses some; the assay was immunoSEQ multiplex PCR. The sample lists fewer than 85,000 clones, around 80% occurring once. The material was CD4+ or CD8+ T cells sorted from blood, obtained in a trial of the OX40 agonist ivuxolimab. The receptors stem from an adult with an advanced solid tumor such as melanoma, head and neck, liver or kidney cancer. Both conserved end residues are part of each CDR3. Fields, in order: V gene, J gene, D gene, CDR3 protein. D genes are given only for firm matches.

>TRBV29-1|TRBJ1-2|TRBD1
CSVDDRGDGYTF
>TRBV28|TRBJ1-2|-
CASTLPDGHNYGYTF
>TRBV6-4|TRBJ1-4|TRBD1
CASSPRDRDGKLFF
>TRBV5-1|TRBJ2-1|-
CASSLDQWDEQFF
>TRBV7-8|TRBJ1-5|-
CASALARQNQPQHF
>TRBV10-3|TRBJ2-2|TRBD1
CAISRDRGNNGELFF
>TRBV5-1|TRBJ2-1|-
CASTTGDGSYNEQFF
>TRBV6-1|TRBJ1-2|-
CATHGGFNYGYTF
>TRBV7-9|TRBJ2-7|-
CASSFMLGFGHEQYF
>TRBV25-1|TRBJ1-4|-
CASSDHYGLEKLFF
>TRBV2|TRBJ1-4|TRBD1
CASSRTGGNEKLFF
>TRBV18|TRBJ2-7|TRBD1
CASSPWDRAHEQYF
>TRBV18|TRBJ2-5|TRBD1
CASSRGTGGETQYF
>TRBV4-2|TRBJ1-5|-
CASSQQNQPQHF
>TRBV27|TRBJ2-3|TRBD2
CASRMAGADTQYF
>TRBV5-5|TRBJ2-7|-
CASSLVQGTYEQYF
>TRBV5-4|TRBJ1-2|-
CASSLEGQRGYTF
>TRBV10-3|TRBJ1-5|TRBD1
CAIGGGGVGNQPQHF
>TRBV19|TRBJ2-3|TRBD2
CASRRTSGSTADTQYF
>TRBV11-2|TRBJ1-2|-
CASSLQSNSGTYTF
>TRBV20-1|TRBJ2-7|-
CSAYRDYEQYF
>TRBV4-3|TRBJ2-2|-
CASSQDSGRVNTGELFF
>TRBV5-4|TRBJ1-6|-
CASSRDLSSYNSPLHF
>TRBV5-1|TRBJ2-7|TRBD1
CASSGTGGAYEQYF
>TRBV27|TRBJ1-1|TRBD1
CASSPKPTRVQTGGNTEAFF
>TRBV9|TRBJ2-3|-
CASSVSTAADTQYF
>TRBV6-4|TRBJ2-5|-
CASSDSIGVGETQYF
>TRBV7-3|TRBJ2-1|TRBD1
CASSQGDEQFF
>TRBV6-1|TRBJ1-5|TRBD1
CASSDIPGGVDQPQHF
>TRBV5-1|TRBJ2-2|TRBD1
CASSLGQGTGELFF
>TRBV27|TRBJ2-3|-
CASKGYGTDTQYF
>TRBV11-2|TRBJ1-2|-
CASSSIGRGYGYTF
>TRBV19|TRBJ1-2|-
CASSIEGFYGYTF
>TRBV6-5|TRBJ1-1|TRBD1
CASSPDRVNTEAFF
>TRBV18|TRBJ2-7|TRBD1
CASSRDRTYEQYF
>TRBV6-6|TRBJ1-3|-
CASSYSIVSSGNTIYF
>TRBV11-2|TRBJ1-2|-
CASSPQPGELGYTF
>TRBV28|TRBJ1-5|-
CASTGGTPSNQPQHF
>TRBV5-1|TRBJ2-2|-
CASRWTGELFF
>TRBV18|TRBJ1-2|TRBD1
CASSPDLGTGGGYGYTF
>TRBV19|TRBJ2-5|-
CASSHRLQETQYF
>TRBV5-5|TRBJ2-5|-
CASNLGTDRGGTQYF
>TRBV10-3|TRBJ1-1|TRBD1
CAISDLVGQGNTEAFF
>TRBV29-1|TRBJ2-1|TRBD2
CSVTTLAGNYNEQFF
>TRBV5-4|TRBJ2-3|-
CASSLTGRTDTQYF
>TRBV29-1|TRBJ2-3|TRBD2
CSVAGGPADTQYF
>TRBV5-1|TRBJ2-3|-
CASSLGGQPGTDTQYF
>TRBV18|TRBJ2-1|-
CASSPSVGTYNEQFF
>TRBV6-6|TRBJ2-2|-
CASSYRPRGTGELFF
>TRBV19|TRBJ2-7|TRBD1
CASSIVGTAASYEQYF
>TRBV2|TRBJ2-5|-
CASRENQETQYF
>TRBV5-1|TRBJ2-5|-
CASSLAASGAEETQYF
>TRBV18|TRBJ1-1|-
CASSPVWGRGSEAFF
>TRBV4-1|TRBJ2-1|TRBD1
CASSPRRQGSNEQFF
>TRBV29-1|TRBJ2-3|TRBD1
CSASGQGAQYF